The 25 T cell receptor beta chains reported below all come from one sample, sequenced in a study of cytomegalovirus exposure and HLA in healthy donors. The PCR used 60 Vbeta and 13 Jbeta primers. The table came from immunoSEQ multiplex PCR; TCRdb's copy has only in-frame clones and leaves some out. The sample includes 110,000 to 150,000 clones, about 72% of them seen just once. Sequenced: PBMCs. The source of these receptors is a man aged 55 to 70 in good health and CMV-seronegative.

This chain uses TRBV18 with TRBJ2-1; 7 nucleotides agree with TRBD1. Germline trimming cut 0 bases from V and 4 bases from J; bases unmatched to any gene: 6. There are 16 residues in the CDR3. Germline V gives CDR1 KGHSH, CDR2 LQKENI. The CDR3 loop is CASSPPEGGLYNEQFF. The DNA of the CDR3 is TGTGCCAGCTCACCACCGGAAGGGGGCCTTTACAATGAGCAGTTCTTC.

This clone came up a few times. This rearrangement joins TRBV7-8 to TRBJ2-7; D is perhaps TRBD2 (6 bases). Germline V CDR1 and CDR2: SGHVS, FQNEAQ. The length of the CDR3 is 16 residues. V dropped 3 bases and J dropped 0 bases, with 15 bases sitting between them. The CDR3 nucleotides read TGTGCCAGCAGCTTCAGGGACTTTTCCCTCTCCTACGAGCAGTACTTC. Protein: CASSFRDFSLSYEQYF.

This rearrangement joins TRBV4-2 to TRBJ2-3; TRBD2 aligns across 10 bases. The CDR3 contains 15 residues. CDR1 is LGHNA, CDR2 YNFKEQ, per germline. The ends lost 0 bases at V and 4 bases at J; junction bases unmatched: 1. CDR3 nucleotides: TGTGCCAGCAGCCAAGAACTAGCGGGGTCAGATACGCAGTATTTT. Residues: CASSQELAGSDTQYF.

This chain uses TRBV10-1 with TRBJ2-3; D is undetermined. CDR3 length: 13 residues. V dropped 7 bases and J dropped 4 bases, with 12 bases sitting between them. CDR1 and CDR2 from the germline V gene are WNHNN and SYGVQD (reference sequence). CDR3 sequence (DNA): TGCGCCAGCAAGTCCCGTGCGGCAGATACGCAGTATTTT. It codes for CASKSRAADTQYF.

V is TRBV28 and J is TRBJ2-7, with a possible D match to TRBD2 (6 bases). Germline CDR1 is MDHEN and CDR2 is SYDVKM. This CDR3 region has 14 residues. V gave up 3 bases and J gave up 3 bases, with 12 bases separating them. The CDR3 sequence: CASSFGTGDYEQYF. The CDR3 region has the DNA TGTGCCAGCAGTTTTGGCACGGGGGACTACGAGCAGTACTTC.

Only a few counts were recorded for this clone. This chain connects TRBV6-1 to TRBJ2-7; D is perhaps TRBD1 (6 bases). The CDR3 sequence is 13 residues long. V shed 6 bases and J shed 2 bases, with 11 bases lying between them. CDR1 MNHNS and CDR2 SASEGT come from the germline V gene. The CDR3: CASRKQGAYEQYF. The CDR3 region has the DNA TGTGCCAGCAGAAAACAGGGAGCCTACGAGCAGTACTTC.

This clone showed up just a few times. The chain has TRBV7-9 and TRBJ2-2; TRBD1 aligns across 7 bases. V dropped 6 bases and J dropped 7; count of bases not matched to a gene: 2. CDR3 length equals 12 residues. In germline, CDR1 is SEHNR, CDR2 FQNEAQ (reference sequence). CDR3 bases: TGTGCCAGCAGAAACAGGGGCGGGGAGCTGTTTTTT. It yields the protein CASRNRGGELFF.

This chain connects TRBV10-2 to TRBJ2-3, with D maybe TRBD2 (6 bases). CDR1 WSHSY and CDR2 SAAADI come from the germline V gene. The CDR3 length is 15 residues. Trimming stripped 6 bases from V and 2 bases from J, with 15 bases between. CDR3 sequence (DNA): TGCGCCAGCAGCGGCGGAGGAGGGATCACAGATACGCAGTATTTT. Translation: CASSGGGGITDTQYF.

This chain joins TRBV18 and TRBJ1-2, with D possibly TRBD1 on 5 matching bases. Looked up from germline, CDR1 is KGHSH and CDR2 is LQKENI. Trimming pared 3 bases from V and 7 bases from J, leaving 18 bases between. The CDR3 has 15 residues. The CDR3: CASSPLPQGSRGYTF. CDR3 DNA sequence: TGTGCCAGCTCACCCTTGCCGCAGGGATCTCGTGGCTACACCTTC.

The chain links TRBV18 to TRBJ1-4; the match to TRBD1 covers 8 bases. With 5 bases clipped from V and 0 bases from J, the junction kept 11 bases outside the gene matches. Germline lookup yields CDR1 KGHSH and CDR2 LQKENI. The CDR3 is made up of 18 amino acids. CDR3 DNA: TGTGCCAGCTCATTAAGACAGGGGACCCCCTCAACTAATGAAAAACTGTTTTTT. Residues: CASSLRQGTPSTNEKLFF.

The chain joins TRBV19 to TRBJ1-1, with unresolved D. CDR3 size: 13 residues. The germline V and J ends were trimmed by 6 bases and 1 base, with 9 bases remaining between them. Germline lookup yields CDR1 LNHDA and CDR2 SQIVND (reference sequence). DNA of the CDR3: TGTGCCAGTAGCCTTTACAGGAACACTGAAGCTTTCTTT. As protein: CASSLYRNTEAFF.

The CDR3 DNA sequence: TGTGCCAGCAGCCAGTCCCGATCGGACAGGGACTTAATTGAAAAACTGTTTTTT. Its protein product is CASSQSRSDRDLIEKLFF. The rearrangement joins TRBV5-4 to TRBJ1-4; 8 bases are a match to TRBD1. The CDR3 contains 18 residues. After removal of 4 bases from V and 7 bases from J, the junction contained 18 bases not matched to a gene. Per germline, CDR1 SGHNT and CDR2 YYREEE (reference sequence). Complete variable domain (other parts from reference TRBV5-4 and TRBJ1-4): ETGVTQSPTHLIKTRGQQVTLRCSSQSGHNTVSWYQQALGQGPQFIFQYYREEENGRGNFPPRFSGLQFPNYSSELNVNALELDDSALYLCASSQSRSDRDLIEKLFFGSGTQLSVL.

In DNA, the CDR3 is TGTGCCAGCAGCTCCGCAGGGAACTATGGCTACACCTTC. Its protein product is CASSSAGNYGYTF. The J gene is TRBJ1-2, the V gene TRBV5-4; possible D gene TRBD1, 5 bases. The CDR3 contains 13 residues. V lost 3 bases, J lost 2 bases, and 8 bases lay in between. Germline V CDR1 and CDR2: SGHNT, YYREEE (reference sequence). The complete variable domain, with remaining parts taken from reference TRBV5-4 and TRBJ1-2, reads ETGVTQSPTHLIKTRGQQVTLRCSSQSGHNTVSWYQQALGQGPQFIFQYYREEENGRGNFPPRFSGLQFPNYSSELNVNALELDDSALYLCASSSAGNYGYTFGSGTRLTVV.

The CDR3 DNA reads TGTGCCACCAGCAGAGAACCGACTCCGAACACTGAAGCTTTCTTT. Amino acid sequence: CATSREPTPNTEAFF. The V call is TRBV15, the J call TRBJ1-1; D gene uncertain. Per germline, CDR1 LNHNV and CDR2 YYDKDF (reference sequence). The CDR3 covers 15 residues. The V and J ends lost 0 bases and 1 base respectively, with 9 bases between them.

The rearrangement links TRBV11-2 to TRBJ1-1; D perhaps matches TRBD1 (5 bases). CDR1 SGHAT and CDR2 FQNNGV come from the germline V gene. Trimming pared 6 bases from V and 3 bases from J, leaving 8 bases between. CDR3 length: 12 amino acids. The CDR3: CASSWGDTEAFF. CDR3 bases: TGTGCCAGCAGTTGGGGGGACACTGAAGCTTTCTTT.

The J gene is TRBJ2-5, the V gene TRBV5-6; 8 bases match TRBD2. The tail of the sequence fits TRBJ2-7 better, so the J call may be wrong. The CDR3 is 14 residues long. Germline V gene data show CDR1 as SGHDT and CDR2 as YYEEEE. The CDR3 DNA reads as TGTGCCAGCAGCTTTAGTCTAGCGGGCTACGAGCAGTACTTC. Amino acid sequence: CASSFSLAGYEQYF.

The chain is built from TRBV2 and TRBJ1-2; 9 bases are shared with TRBD1. J lost 3 bases, V lost 5 bases, and 1 base had no gene match. CDR1 and CDR2 from the germline V gene are SNHLY and FYNNEI. The CDR3 sequence is 13 residues long. The CDR3 DNA sequence: TGTGCCAGCAGTCGGGACAGGGACTATGGCTACACCTTC. It is translated as CASSRDRDYGYTF. The full variable domain, in which reference TRBV2 and TRBJ1-2 provide the parts outside the CDR3, is EPEVTQTPSHQVTQMGQEVILRCVPISNHLYFYWYRQILGQKVEFLVSFYNNEISEKSEIFDDQFSVERPDGSNFTLKIRSTKLEDSAMYFCASSRDRDYGYTFGSGTRLTVV.

The chain joins TRBV6-1 to TRBJ2-7, with 8 bases lining up with TRBD2. The CDR3 has 12 amino acids. Per germline, CDR1 MNHNS and CDR2 SASEGT. With 7 bases clipped from V and 6 bases from J, the junction kept 5 bases outside the gene matches. The CDR3 loop is CASNDGRVEQYF. The CDR3 region has the DNA TGTGCCAGCAACGACGGGAGGGTCGAGCAGTACTTC.

Only a few counts were recorded for this clone. The chain couples TRBV27 to TRBJ1-4, with 8 bases aligning to TRBD1. Germline V lookup: CDR1 MNHEY, CDR2 SMNVEV (reference sequence). After removal of 3 bases from V and 8 bases from J, the junction contained 11 bases not matched to a gene. The CDR3 runs to 16 residues. CDR3 residues: CASSFRDRGSGEKLFF. CDR3 nucleotide sequence: TGTGCCAGCAGTTTTCGAGACAGGGGATCGGGAGAAAAACTGTTTTTT. The whole variable domain, remainder taken from reference TRBV27 and TRBJ1-4, is EAQVTQNPRYLITVTGKKLTVTCSQNMNHEYMSWYRQDPGLGLRQIYYSMNVEVTDKGDVPEGYKVSRKEKRNFPLILESPSPNQTSLYFCASSFRDRGSGEKLFFGSGTQLSVL.

The gene calls are TRBV4-1 and TRBJ2-7, with TRBD2 matching over 9 bases. V lost 0 bases, J lost 3 bases, and 6 bases stayed unmatched. From germline, CDR1 is MGHRA and CDR2 YSYEKL. The CDR3 runs 16 residues. CDR3 bases: TGCGCCAGCAGCCAAGACTTCCTAGCGGGACACTACGAGCAGTACTTC. Translating it yields CASSQDFLAGHYEQYF.

In this sample, this clone turned up once. The V call is TRBV5-1, the J call TRBJ2-3, with TRBD1 matching 7 bases. Trimming at V came to 4 bases and at J to 4 bases, leaving 3 bases not matched to a gene. The CDR3 runs to 13 residues. CDR1 and CDR2 (germline): SGHRS, YFSETQ. CDR3 DNA sequence: TGCGCCAGCAGCCCCGGGACAGCAGATACGCAGTATTTT. Encoded protein: CASSPGTADTQYF.

This rearrangement joins TRBV6-1 to TRBJ2-1, with D possibly matching TRBD1 (6 bases). Per the germline V gene, CDR1 is MNHNS and CDR2 is SASEGT. The CDR3 sequence is 16 residues long. Deletions cut 3 bases from V and 2 bases from J, with 14 bases between. The CDR3 here is CASSDVLGGPYNEQFF. The CDR3 region has the DNA TGTGCCAGCAGTGACGTACTAGGGGGACCCTACAATGAGCAGTTCTTC.

The chain carries TRBV4-1 and TRBJ1-4, with D possibly matching TRBD1 (6 bases). Trimming removed 2 bases at V and 12 bases at J, with 10 bases between. This CDR3 comprises 12 residues. Germline CDR1 is MGHRA and CDR2 is YSYEKL. In DNA, the CDR3 is TGCGCCAGCAGCCAAAATAACAGGGAACTGTTTTTT. Translated: CASSQNNRELFF.

V is TRBV10-3 and J is TRBJ2-7; 11 bases fit TRBD1. Germline V gene sequence: CDR1 ENHRY, CDR2 SYGVKD. Trimming at V came to 0 bases and at J to 6 bases, leaving 10 bases not matched to a gene. This CDR3 comprises 17 residues. The CDR3 coding sequence is TGTGCCATCAGTGAGTCCGGGACAGGGGGTGGTGTATTCGAGCAGTACTTC. Its protein is CAISESGTGGGVFEQYF.

The genes are TRBV6-5 and TRBJ2-7; D perhaps matches TRBD1 (6 bases). Trimming took 7 bases from V and 6 from J, leaving 13 bases between them. The CDR3 contains 12 residues. Germline V lookup: CDR1 MNHEY, CDR2 SVGAGI. CDR3 bases: TGTGCCAGCAACTCAGGGGAAGGCGAGCAGTACTTC. Translation: CASNSGEGEQYF.